These T cell receptor beta chains were read from a single sample in a study of Tregs in tolerant kidney transplant recipients. These receptors' antigens are unknown. Sequenced by immunoSEQ multiplex PCR; TCRdb stores in-frame clones only, minus some. The repertoire has about 44,000 clones, just under 97% of them found once; the top ten carry 0.37%. The specimen sequenced was Tregs from blood cultured with allogeneic cells. These receptors were collected from a human donor in good health. Both conserved end residues are part of each CDR3. The D gene is left open where the match is weak. Size values are once, few and many counts, or a class for expanded clones, and some rows have none.

clone size,D gene,J gene,V gene,CDR3 protein,CDR3 DNA
NA,NA,TRBJ2-2,TRBV30,CAWRVGLGTGELFF,TGTGCCTGGAGGGTTGGGCTGGGCACCGGGGAGCTGTTTTTT
NA,NA,TRBJ1-5,TRBV5-1,CASSLGTGASAQHF,TGCGCCAGCAGCTTGGGGACCGGTGCTTCAGCCCAGCATTTT
NA,NA,TRBJ1-1,TRBV6-6,CASSYLEGRTEAFF,TGTGCCAGCAGTTACCTCGAAGGTAGGACTGAAGCTTTCTTT
NA,NA,TRBJ2-4,TRBV6-5,CASSLGGYQNIQYF,TGTGCCAGCAGCCTTGGGGGGTACCAAAACATTCAGTACTTC
NA,TRBD2,TRBJ2-2,TRBV5-6,CASSLTSVDTGELFF,TGTGCCAGCAGCCTGACTAGCGTCGACACCGGGGAGCTGTTTTTT
NA,NA,TRBJ1-1,TRBV6-5,CASSAWGTEAFF,TGTGCCAGCAGCGCCTGGGGCACTGAAGCTTTCTTT
once,NA,TRBJ1-2,TRBV2,CASRWTVNYGYTF,TGTGCCAGCAGATGGACGGTGAACTATGGCTACACCTTC
NA,TRBD1,TRBJ2-1,TRBV29-1,CSVEERQGQFF,TGCAGCGTTGAAGAGCGACAGGGACAGTTCTTC
NA,NA,TRBJ2-3,TRBV18,CASSPSPARWDTQYF,TGTGCCAGCTCACCTTCCCCCGCACGGTGGGATACGCAGTATTTT
NA,NA,TRBJ2-3,TRBV5-5,CASSLEGTRFLTDTQYF,TGTGCCAGCAGCTTGGAGGGCACGCGCTTTTTGACAGATACGCAGTATTTT
NA,NA,TRBJ2-1,TRBV12-5,CASGLVERGEQFF,TGTGCTAGTGGTTTGGTAGAGAGAGGCGAGCAGTTCTTC
NA,TRBD2,TRBJ2-7,TRBV6-6,CASQGLAGSEGEQYF,TGTGCCAGCCAGGGACTAGCGGGATCGGAGGGCGAGCAGTACTTC
NA,TRBD1,TRBJ1-2,TRBV7-9,CASSDRANYGYTF,TGTGCCAGCAGTGACAGGGCAAACTATGGCTACACCTTC
few,NA,TRBJ1-2,TRBV18,CASSPQTLNRYGYTF,TGTGCCAGCTCACCACAGACACTGAATAGATATGGCTACACCTTC
NA,NA,TRBJ1-2,TRBV4-1,CASSPTTANYGYTF,TGCGCCAGCAGCCCAACGACAGCTAACTATGGCTACACCTTC
NA,NA,TRBJ1-6,TRBV19,CASRDGNSPLHF,TGTGCCAGTCGGGACGGAAATTCACCCCTCCACTTT
once,NA,TRBJ2-5,TRBV5-6,CASSLRGTQETQYF,TGTGCCAGCAGCTTACGGGGTACACAAGAGACCCAGTACTTC
NA,TRBD2,TRBJ2-7,TRBV5-4,CASSLSGSKGYEQYF,TGTGCCAGCAGCTTAAGCGGGAGTAAGGGCTACGAGCAGTACTTC
NA,NA,TRBJ1-1,TRBV5-6,CASSYQGITEAFF,TGTGCCAGCAGCTACCAGGGTATTACTGAAGCTTTCTTT
NA,NA,TRBJ2-2,TRBV30,CAWSVVGSAGELFF,TGTGCCTGGAGTGTGGTGGGGTCGGCCGGGGAGCTGTTTTTT
once,TRBD1,TRBJ2-6,TRBV4-2,CASSQQGASSGANVLTF,TGTGCCAGCAGCCAACAGGGGGCTAGCTCTGGGGCCAACGTCCTGACTTTC
NA,NA,TRBJ2-3,TRBV6-5,CASSYSIQSDTQYF,TGTGCCAGCAGTTACTCGATCCAGTCAGATACGCAGTATTTT
NA,TRBD1,TRBJ2-5,TRBV9,CASSVAQGLETQYF,TGTGCCAGCAGCGTAGCACAGGGGCTGGAGACCCAGTACTTC
NA,TRBD1,TRBJ1-3,TRBV5-6,CASSPQGVEMVYF,TGTGCCAGCAGCCCCCAGGGGGTGGAGATGGTTTATTTT
NA,TRBD1,TRBJ1-1,TRBV6-1,CASSETGGAEAFF,TGTGCCAGCAGTGAAACAGGGGGGGCTGAAGCTTTCTTT
few,NA,TRBJ2-4,TRBV2,CASSEHQGGAKNIQYF,TGTGCCAGCAGTGAGCATCAAGGGGGAGCCAAAAACATTCAGTACTTC
NA,TRBD1,TRBJ1-2,TRBV7-9,CASSLVETGDLYGYTF,TGTGCCAGCAGCTTAGTCGAGACAGGGGACCTCTATGGCTACACCTTC
NA,NA,TRBJ2-2,TRBV7-6,CASSWQGLNGELFF,TGTGCCAGCAGTTGGCAGGGCTTAAACGGGGAGCTGTTTTTT
NA,NA,TRBJ2-3,TRBV6-6,CASSFRTWGTDTQYF,TGTGCCAGCAGTTTCCGGACCTGGGGCACAGATACGCAGTATTTT
NA,NA,TRBJ2-4,TRBV15,CATSKGLLAKNIQYF,TGTGCCACCAGCAAGGGGCTCCTAGCCAAAAACATTCAGTACTTC
NA,TRBD2,TRBJ2-5,TRBV7-8,CASSLGVAGGEETQYF,TGTGCCAGCAGCCTCGGGGTAGCGGGAGGTGAGGAGACCCAGTACTTC
NA,NA,TRBJ2-4,TRBV15,CATSRGQRAKNIQYF,TGTGCCACCAGCCGTGGACAGAGAGCCAAAAACATTCAGTACTTC
NA,NA,TRBJ2-2,TRBV19,CASSWAGDTGELFF,TGTGCCAGTAGTTGGGCAGGGGACACCGGGGAGCTGTTTTTT
NA,NA,TRBJ1-1,TRBV18,CASSRAAGISGTEAFF,TGTGCCAGCTCACGGGCGGCAGGGATCTCGGGAACTGAAGCTTTCTTT
NA,TRBD1,TRBJ2-3,TRBV28,CASSLVQGSGTDTQYF,TGTGCCAGCAGTTTGGTACAGGGGTCAGGCACAGATACGCAGTATTTT
NA,NA,TRBJ2-1,TRBV11-2,CASSLTVAKPYNEQFF,TGTGCCAGCAGCTTAACGGTAGCAAAGCCCTACAATGAGCAGTTCTTC
NA,NA,TRBJ2-1,TRBV6-1,CASRDRGGNEQFF,TGTGCCAGCAGAGATAGGGGGGGGAATGAGCAGTTCTTC
NA,TRBD2,TRBJ2-5,TRBV11-3,CASSQTSVGTQYF,TGTGCCAGCAGCCAAACTAGCGTGGGGACCCAGTACTTC
NA,TRBD2,TRBJ2-1,TRBV10-3,CAISGTRGGQYNEQFF,TGTGCCATCAGTGGAACGCGGGGGGGTCAGTACAATGAGCAGTTCTTC
NA,NA,TRBJ2-7,TRBV10-1,CASSEGDFGTASYEQYF,TGCGCCAGCAGTGAGGGGGACTTCGGGACCGCCTCCTACGAGCAGTACTTC
NA,NA,TRBJ1-4,TRBV5-1,CASSLSLDSRLSKLFF,TGCGCCAGCAGCTTGTCGTTAGACAGCCGTTTGAGTAAACTGTTTTTT
NA,NA,TRBJ2-7,TRBV4-2,CASSQDAAASYEQYF,TGTGCCAGCAGCCAAGATGCAGCGGCATCCTACGAGCAGTACTTC
NA,NA,TRBJ1-1,TRBV6-5,CASSPLGLGEAFF,TGTGCCAGCAGTCCTCTCGGCCTAGGAGAAGCTTTCTTT
NA,TRBD2,TRBJ2-1,TRBV4-1,CASSPPKVAGRDEQFF,TGCGCCAGCAGCCCCCCAAAGGTGGCAGGGAGGGATGAGCAGTTCTTC
NA,NA,TRBJ1-1,TRBV29-1,CSTGRQTGTEAFF,TGCAGCACTGGTCGACAGACTGGCACTGAAGCTTTCTTT
NA,NA,TRBJ1-2,TRBV19,CASSMGHSRGYGYTF,TGTGCCAGTAGTATGGGCCACTCGAGGGGCTATGGCTACACCTTC
NA,TRBD1,TRBJ1-5,TRBV4-1,CASSPMEGAYGQPQHF,TGCGCCAGCAGCCCTATGGAGGGGGCGTACGGTCAGCCCCAGCATTTT
NA,NA,TRBJ1-4,TRBV18,CASSPAKTTNEKLFF,TGTGCCAGCTCACCGGCGAAAACAACTAATGAAAAACTGTTTTTT
NA,TRBD1,TRBJ1-4,TRBV2,CASSLDREAKKLFF,TGTGCCAGCAGCCTTGACAGGGAGGCCAAAAAACTGTTTTTT
NA,NA,TRBJ2-2,TRBV5-1,CASTSGLVGAGELFF,TGCGCCAGCACCTCAGGTCTGGTCGGGGCCGGGGAGCTGTTTTTT
NA,TRBD1,TRBJ1-1,TRBV7-8,CASSRQGEVNTEAFF,TGTGCCAGCAGCAGACAGGGGGAGGTGAACACTGAAGCTTTCTTT
NA,TRBD2,TRBJ2-7,TRBV6-5,CVAGAGASYEQYF,TGTGTCGCCGGGGCGGGAGCGTCCTACGAGCAGTACTTC
NA,NA,TRBJ1-2,TRBV30,CAFSQFLYGYTF,TGTGCCTTTTCGCAATTCCTCTATGGCTACACCTTC